This T cell receptor (beta chain) was identified during a study of human thymus T cells. Some clones are missing from TCRdb's copy, which holds only in-frame ones; the method was immunoSEQ multiplex PCR. Found here are under 150,000 clones, about 93% of them singletons; the top ten hold 0.02% to 0.025%. Losses at the gene ends were 3 bases for V and 5 bases for J; bases not matched to a gene: 4. Germline lookup yields CDR1 SGDLS and CDR2 YYNGEE. CDR3 length equals 13 residues. Resections that were taken during corrective heart surgery supplied the thymus tissue. What was sequenced was thymus tissue. The source of this sequence is a boy under two years old with a congenital heart defect but otherwise immunologically healthy. This chain joins TRBV9 and TRBJ2-5; 7 bases map to TRBD1. CDR3 in amino acids: CASSEQGEETQYF. CDR3 sequence (DNA): TGTGCCAGCAGCGAGCAGGGGGAGGAGACCCAGTACTTC.